The 13 T cell receptor beta chains listed next were all sequenced from one sample in a study of blood T cell repertoires in COVID-19. The assay was immunoSEQ multiplex PCR, and TCRdb's table has in-frame clones only and misses some. The sample includes about 250,000 clones, about 86% of them seen just once. Sequences were obtained from peripheral blood. The source of these receptors is a man in his forties or fifties with active or convalescent COVID-19.

The V gene is TRBV6-6, the J gene TRBJ2-1; tentatively, D is TRBD1 (7 bases). The CDR3 contains 13 residues. Per germline, CDR1 MNHNY and CDR2 SVGAGI (reference sequence). The ends were cut back, 9 bases at V and 1 base at J, with 10 bases in the middle. The CDR3 coding sequence is TGTGCCAGTGCGGGACAGTCCTACAATGAGCAGTTCTTC. It yields the protein CASAGQSYNEQFF.

This clone was seen a single time. This chain connects TRBV7-9 to TRBJ1-4; 7 nucleotides align to TRBD1. The CDR3 extends over 13 amino acids. The ends lost 6 bases at V and 4 bases at J; junction bases unmatched: 2. The germline gives CDR1 SEHNR, CDR2 FQNEAQ (reference sequence). The CDR3 loop reads CASSRQGNEKLFF. For the CDR3, the DNA is TGTGCCAGCAGTCGACAGGGTAATGAAAAACTGTTTTTT.

Here the CDR3 reads CASSLDSAGNEQFF. CDR3 DNA: TGTGCCAGCAGCTTAGATTCCGCGGGCAATGAGCAGTTCTTC. This chain joins TRBV11-3 and TRBJ2-1; possible D gene TRBD2, 5 bases. Trimming stripped 0 bases from V and 6 bases from J, with 9 bases between. The CDR3 length is 14 residues. CDR1 is SGHNT, CDR2 YENEEA, per germline.

The J gene is TRBJ1-6, the V gene TRBV30; TRBD1 aligns across 7 bases. The germline V gene has CDR1 GTSNPN and CDR2 SVGIG (reference sequence). The V segment lost 3 bases and the J segment 5 bases; nucleotides outside the gene matches: 4. CDR3 size: 14 residues. Here the CDR3 reads CAWRGTVDNSPLHF. The CDR3 DNA reads as TGTGCCTGGAGGGGGACAGTCGATAATTCACCCCTCCACTTT.

This clone has ten or more counts. The chain combines TRBV5-4 with TRBJ2-7; a possible D gene is TRBD2 (5 bases). Looked up from germline, CDR1 is SGHNT and CDR2 is YYREEE (reference sequence). Trimming cost V 3 bases and J 10 bases, with 14 bases left between them. The CDR3 sequence is 12 residues long. Here the CDR3 DNA reads TGTGCCAGCAGCTCCGGGATCTGGCCCCAGTACTTC. Translation gives CASSSGIWPQYF. The variable domain in full, completed from reference TRBV5-4 and TRBJ2-7, reads ETGVTQSPTHLIKTRGQQVTLRCSSQSGHNTVSWYQQALGQGPQFIFQYYREEENGRGNFPPRFSGLQFPNYSSELNVNALELDDSALYLCASSSGIWPQYFGPGTRLTVT.

The gene calls are TRBV19 and TRBJ2-7, with D tentatively TRBD1 (5 bases). Germline V CDR1 and CDR2: LNHDA, SQIVND (reference sequence). V lost 4 bases and J 3 bases, leaving 10 bases between the germline ends. This CDR3 comprises 13 residues. The CDR3 nucleotides are TGTGCCAGTAGTACAACAGGTAACTACGAGCAGTACTTC. Its protein is CASSTTGNYEQYF.

This chain joins TRBV5-1 and TRBJ2-1, with a tentative D call TRBD1 (5 bases). V lost 3 bases, J lost 7 bases, and 14 bases lay in between. Germline assignment: CDR1 SGHRS and CDR2 YFSETQ. The CDR3 is 14 amino acids. CDR3 nucleotides: TGCGCCAGCAGCTCTCAGGGTGGGGTAAATGAGCAGTTCTTC. This gives the protein CASSSQGGVNEQFF.

This clone was seen only a few times. The chain carries TRBV29-1 and TRBJ1-4; TRBD1 matches 10 bases. The germline gives CDR1 SQVTM, CDR2 ANQGSEA. V shed 7 bases and J 8 bases; nucleotides not matched to a gene: 7. This CDR3 is built from 13 residues. The CDR3 coding sequence is TGCAGCGCCGGGGACAGGGGAGGAGAAAAACTGTTTTTT. It yields the protein CSAGDRGGEKLFF.

This clone was seen once. V usage is TRBV3-1 (or the pseudogene TRBV3-2) and J usage is TRBJ1-1; 7 positions agree with TRBD1. The CDR3 runs to 14 residues. The germline V gene encodes CDR1 LGHDT and CDR2 YNNKEL (reference sequence). V trimming: 1 base; J trimming: 7 bases; junction bases outside the gene matches: 6. CDR3 coding DNA: TGTGCCAGCAGCCAAGTGAGGGGGCGCGGTGAAGCTTTCTTT. This encodes CASSQVRGRGEAFF.

The J gene is TRBJ1-4, the V gene TRBV28; 9 positions match TRBD1. The germline CDR1 and CDR2 sequences are MDHEN and SYDVKM. Unmatched junction bases numbered 14, after V lost 5 bases and J lost 10 bases. This CDR3 region has 16 residues. The CDR3 DNA is TGTGCCAGCAGTCAACCCGGGACAGGGTCGGGAGCAAAACTGTTTTTT. Translation gives CASSQPGTGSGAKLFF.

This chain uses TRBV5-1 with TRBJ1-4; no reliable D call. The CDR3 covers 15 residues. Trimming left V 0 bases short and J 0 bases short, with 6 bases between. The germline V gene encodes CDR1 SGHRS and CDR2 YFSETQ. The CDR3: CASSLAGSTNEKLFF. As DNA, the CDR3 is TGCGCCAGCAGCTTGGCTGGCTCAACTAATGAAAAACTGTTTTTT.

V gene TRBV5-1 combines with J gene TRBJ2-2; TRBD2 matches 8 bases. The V gene's germline CDR1 is SGHRS and CDR2 YFSETQ. CDR3 length: 17 amino acids. Trimming cost V 1 base and J 1 base; bases outside gene matches: 6. The DNA for the CDR3 is TGCGCCAGCAGCTTGCGGCGTCTAGCGGGGAACACCGGGGAGCTGTTTTTT. It yields the protein CASSLRRLAGNTGELFF.

The gene calls are TRBV11-2 and TRBJ1-2; 7 positions match TRBD1. The V and J ends lost 3 bases and 0 bases, in that order; junction bases with no gene match: 1. The CDR3 is 14 amino acids. CDR1 is SGHAT, CDR2 FQNNGV, per germline. The CDR3 DNA sequence: TGTGCCAGCAGCTTCGGGACAGCTAACTATGGCTACACCTTC. Amino acid sequence: CASSFGTANYGYTF.